This entry lists 20 T cell receptor beta chains sequenced from one sample in a study of T cell responses to AZD1222 COVID-19 vaccine. Sequencing used immunoSEQ multiplex PCR; TCRdb keeps in-frame clones, though not all of them. The sample gives more than 50,000 clones, about 90% of which show up once; less than 5% is in the top ten. The sample consisted of peripheral blood, taken on day 0 of AZD1222 vaccination. The receptors come from an adult in good health.

The chain recombines TRBV28 with TRBJ2-6; D is uncertain. The CDR3 extends over 15 amino acids. Germline V CDR1 and CDR2: MDHEN, SYDVKM. The germline V and J ends were trimmed by 2 bases and 3 bases, with 8 bases remaining between them. The DNA of the CDR3 is TGTGCCAGCAGTTTAGGATGGAGTGGGGCCAACGTCCTGACTTTC. Protein product: CASSLGWSGANVLTF.

J is TRBJ1-5 and V is TRBV7-9; D unclear. This CDR3 is 15 amino acids long. V was shortened by 8 bases and J by 0 bases, with 14 bases between the two germline ends. The germline gives CDR1 SEHNR, CDR2 FQNEAQ (reference sequence). The CDR3 sequence is CASSTGVDSNQPQHF. The CDR3 DNA reads TGTGCCAGCTCGACCGGGGTAGATAGCAATCAGCCCCAGCATTTT.

The chain has TRBV5-1 and TRBJ2-2; 8 nucleotides line up with TRBD1. CDR1 and CDR2 from the germline V gene are SGHRS and YFSETQ. Trimming took 0 bases from V and 6 from J; bases not matched to a gene: 4. The CDR3 is 15 amino acids. The CDR3 spells CASSLGQGPSGELFF. The DNA of the CDR3 is TGCGCCAGCAGCTTGGGACAGGGGCCGTCCGGGGAGCTGTTTTTT.

The J gene is TRBJ2-3, the V gene TRBV28; D could derive from TRBD1 or TRBD2 (5 bases each). This CDR3 spans 17 amino acids. Germline CDR1 and CDR2: MDHEN and SYDVKM. V lost 3 bases and J 6 bases, leaving 22 bases between the germline ends. This CDR3 reads CASSFVSGNPGKDTQYF. Here the CDR3 DNA reads TGTGCCAGCAGTTTTGTTTCGGGGAACCCAGGGAAGGATACGCAGTATTTT.

This clone was recorded only once. The chain combines TRBV6-1 with TRBJ1-5; tentative D call: TRBD1 (5 bases). The CDR3 covers 15 residues. CDR1 MNHNS and CDR2 SASEGT come from the germline V gene. V gave up 5 bases and J gave up 7 bases, with 18 bases separating them. CDR3 in amino acids: CASSPVGGLWQPQHF. The CDR3 nucleotides are TGTGCCAGCAGTCCAGTCGGGGGACTATGGCAGCCCCAGCATTTT.

This clone appeared a few times. This chain joins TRBV29-1 and TRBJ2-4, with D possibly being TRBD2 (6 bases). Trimming pared 4 bases from V and 6 bases from J, leaving 19 bases between. Germline CDR1 and CDR2: SQVTM and ANQGSEA. CDR3 length: 15 amino acids. The DNA of the CDR3 is TGCAGCGTTGTCCGCCTCGGGGGACTGATAAACATTCAGTACTTC. It codes for CSVVRLGGLINIQYF.

V usage is TRBV5-1 and J usage is TRBJ2-7; 8 positions match TRBD2. V lost 2 bases and J lost 5; bases outside the gene matches: 3. Per the germline V gene, CDR1 is SGHRS and CDR2 is YFSETQ. The CDR3 runs 13 residues. CDR3 loop: CASSFARGDEQYF. The CDR3 coding sequence is TGCGCCAGCAGCTTTGCGCGGGGGGACGAGCAGTACTTC. Complete variable domain (other parts from reference TRBV5-1 and TRBJ2-7): KAGVTQTPRYLIKTRGQQVTLSCSPISGHRSVSWYQQTPGQGLQFLFEYFSETQRNKGNFPGRFSGRQFSNSRSEMNVSTLELGDSALYLCASSFARGDEQYFGPGTRLTVT.

J is TRBJ2-2 and V is TRBV19; TRBD2 agrees at 12 bases. Germline V lookup: CDR1 LNHDA, CDR2 SQIVND (reference sequence). Unmatched junction bases numbered 2, after V lost 6 bases and J lost 3 bases. This CDR3 comprises 15 residues. The CDR3 spells CASRASGGDTGELFF. CDR3 in DNA: TGTGCCAGTAGGGCTAGCGGGGGGGACACCGGGGAGCTGTTTTTT.

CDR3 loop: CASSLAAGANEKLFF. The CDR3 nucleotides read TGTGCCAGCAGCTTAGCGGCGGGAGCTAATGAAAAACTGTTTTTT. V usage is TRBV7-9 and J usage is TRBJ1-4, with no clear D. CDR1 is SEHNR, CDR2 FQNEAQ, per germline (reference sequence). The ends were cut back, 0 bases at V and 3 bases at J, with 8 bases in the middle. This CDR3 region has 15 residues.

The CDR3: CATSEAGGYEQYF. The CDR3 DNA reads as TGTGCCACCAGTGAGGCGGGGGGTTACGAGCAGTACTTC. The rearrangement joins TRBV24-1 to TRBJ2-7; 8 bases map to TRBD2. CDR3 size: 13 residues. Germline assignment: CDR1 KGHDR and CDR2 SFDVKD. J gave up 4 bases and V 4 bases, and 2 bases lay outside the gene matches.

The V call is TRBV10-3, the J call TRBJ1-1; the D is unclear. The germline V and J ends were trimmed by 0 bases and 5 bases, with 13 bases remaining between them. CDR3 length equals 15 residues. CDR1 and CDR2 (germline): ENHRY, SYGVKD. The CDR3 DNA sequence: TGTGCCATCAGTGAGTCGGGGAGGGAGCGGACTGAAGCTTTCTTT. Translation: CAISESGRERTEAFF.

CDR3 DNA sequence: TGTGCCAGCAGCTTCACAGCCAGCAATCAGCCCCAGCATTTT. Translating gives CASSFTASNQPQHF. V is TRBV5-5 and J is TRBJ1-5; D remains unclear. The CDR3 length is 14 residues. Germline V gene lookup returns CDR1 SGHKS and CDR2 YYEKEE (reference sequence). V was cut by 2 bases and J by 1 base, with 7 bases left in between.

This sequence joins TRBV5-1 and TRBJ1-1; D is unclear. The CDR3 runs 15 residues. Trimming left V 4 bases short and J 3 bases short, with 16 bases between. CDR1 and CDR2 (germline): SGHRS, YFSETQ. For the CDR3, the DNA is TGCGCCAGCAGCCCGATAGACCCGGAGGACACTGAAGCTTTCTTT. Its translation: CASSPIDPEDTEAFF.

The genes are TRBV7-3 and TRBJ2-3; maybe TRBD1 (6 bases). The germline CDR1 and CDR2 sequences are SGHTA and FQGTGA. CDR3 length equals 14 residues. The V and J ends lost 2 bases and 4 bases respectively, with 10 bases between them. The CDR3 coding sequence is TGTGCCAGCAGCTTACAATACAGGGCAGATACGCAGTATTTT. Protein product: CASSLQYRADTQYF.

J is TRBJ2-3 and V is TRBV4-3; 12 bases are shared with TRBD2. Germline CDR1 is LGHNA and CDR2 is YSLEER. J lost 0 bases, V lost 4 bases, and 5 bases had no gene match. The length of the CDR3 is 17 residues. The CDR3 spells CASSPRLAGVSTDTQYF. The DNA for the CDR3 is TGCGCCAGCAGCCCCCGACTAGCGGGGGTTAGCACAGATACGCAGTATTTT.

The chain joins TRBV10-2 to TRBJ2-3; 8 nucleotides agree with TRBD2. In germline, CDR1 is WSHSY, CDR2 SAAADI. The V segment lost 7 bases and the J segment 2 bases; nucleotides outside the gene matches: 8. CDR3 size: 15 residues. The CDR3 bases are TGCGCCAGCAAGGAGCGGGAGCTGTTCACAGATACGCAGTATTTT. Encoded protein: CASKERELFTDTQYF.

This clone appeared once. The chain carries TRBV6-5 and TRBJ1-2, with TRBD1 matching over 9 bases. Trimming cost V 6 bases and J 5 bases; bases outside gene matches: 4. Germline V gives CDR1 MNHEY, CDR2 SVGAGI. The CDR3 length is 13 residues. CDR3 DNA sequence: TGTGCCAGCAGGGTTGGACAGGGGTATGGCTACACCTTC. Translating gives CASRVGQGYGYTF.

The rearrangement links TRBV9 to TRBJ2-2, with 8 nucleotides matching TRBD2. CDR3 size: 17 residues. Looked up from germline, CDR1 is SGDLS and CDR2 is YYNGEE. The junction had 7 bases not matched to a gene; V was cut back by 3 bases and J by 0 bases. In DNA form, the CDR3 reads TGTGCCAGCAGCGAAGCCTTACTAGCGGCGAACACCGGGGAGCTGTTTTTT. Translation: CASSEALLAANTGELFF.

The genes are TRBV19 and TRBJ1-2, with a possible D match to TRBD1 (6 bases). This CDR3 region has 16 residues. Trimming cost V 2 bases and J 1 base, with 14 bases left between them. Per germline, CDR1 LNHDA and CDR2 SQIVND (reference sequence). CDR3 DNA sequence: TGTGCCAGTAGTATAATGTCGGGGGCGTTTAACTATGGCTACACCTTC. Its protein is CASSIMSGAFNYGYTF.

The chain recombines TRBV3-1 (or the pseudogene TRBV3-2) with TRBJ2-6; 7 bases fit TRBD1. The CDR3 sequence is 18 residues long. Per the germline V gene, CDR1 is LGHDT and CDR2 is YNNKEL (reference sequence). With 4 bases clipped from V and 0 bases from J, the junction kept 9 bases outside the gene matches. CDR3 DNA sequence: TGTGCCAGCAGCCTCGAGGACAGGACTTACTCTGGGGCCAACGTCCTGACTTTC. Its protein is CASSLEDRTYSGANVLTF.